The 30 T cell receptor beta chains given below trace back to one sample, sequenced in a study of cytomegalovirus exposure and HLA in healthy donors. Use of 60 Vbeta and 13 Jbeta primers characterized the PCR. This table comes from immunoSEQ multiplex PCR, and its TCRdb copy is limited to in-frame clones, with some not included. The top ten clones hold less than 2% of a sample with approximately 130,000 clones, around three quarters of them seen once. The sample comprised PBMCs. These receptors were obtained from a woman in her 50s in good health and CMV-seronegative.

This clone was found a few times. The V call is TRBV5-6, the J call TRBJ1-5; D unresolved. Germline assignment: CDR1 SGHDT and CDR2 YYEEEE. This CDR3 is built from 17 residues. Trimming removed 0 bases at V and 3 bases at J, with 16 bases between. CDR3 sequence (DNA): TGTGCCAGCAGCTTGGGTTCGGGGTCGAGAGACAATCAGCCCCAGCATTTT. This gives the protein CASSLGSGSRDNQPQHF.

The chain recombines TRBV7-2 with TRBJ1-2, with D tentatively TRBD1 (5 bases). Trimming shortened V by 5 bases and J by 5 bases, and 15 bases separated the two germline ends. The CDR3 totals 14 residues. Germline-derived CDR1 and CDR2 are SGHTA and FQGNSA. This CDR3 is CASSPGGGYYGYTF. The CDR3 bases are TGTGCCAGCAGCCCCGGGGGGGGGTATTATGGCTACACCTTC. The complete variable domain, with remaining parts taken from reference TRBV7-2 and TRBJ1-2, reads GAGVSQSPSNKVTEKGKDVELRCDPISGHTALYWYRQSLGQGLEFLIYFQGNSAPDKSGLPSDRFSAERTGGSVSTLTIQRTQQEDSAVYLCASSPGGGYYGYTFGSGTRLTVV.

The chain links TRBV6-1 to TRBJ2-6; the D is unclear. V was clipped by 4 bases and J by 4 bases, with 8 bases between them. Germline CDR1 MNHNS, CDR2 SASEGT. CDR3 size: 14 residues. CDR3 sequence (DNA): TGTGCCAGCAGTGCTCAGGTCGGGGCCAACGTCCTGACTTTC. Protein: CASSAQVGANVLTF.

Only one count was recorded for this clone. The chain combines TRBV10-3 with TRBJ2-5, with 10 bases that match TRBD1. The CDR3 runs 14 residues. The V segment lost 10 bases and the J segment 3 bases; nucleotides outside the gene matches: 8. Germline CDR1 and CDR2: ENHRY and SYGVKD. This CDR3 reads CATGRDRGKETQYF. The CDR3 DNA follows: TGTGCCACGGGCCGGGACAGGGGAAAAGAGACCCAGTACTTC.

The V gene is TRBV7-8, the J gene TRBJ2-2; D not certain. Germline CDR1 is SGHVS and CDR2 is FQNEAQ. Trimming stripped 3 bases from V and 1 base from J, with 9 bases between. This CDR3 region has 15 residues. CDR3: CASSLRLGNTGELFF. CDR3 coding DNA: TGTGCCAGCAGCTTGAGGTTGGGGAACACCGGGGAGCTGTTTTTT.

This clone was observed a few times. V is TRBV11-3 and J is TRBJ2-3; D may be TRBD1 (5 bases). V was cut by 5 bases and J by 5 bases, with 14 bases left in between. CDR1 and CDR2 (germline): SGHNT, YENEEA. The CDR3 is 14 amino acids. CDR3: CASSIQVQGDTQYF. In nucleotides, the CDR3 is TGTGCCAGCAGCATACAGGTTCAGGGAGATACGCAGTATTTT.

The chain uses TRBV29-1 and TRBJ2-7; 9 bases match TRBD1. The CDR3 loop spans 14 amino acids. Germline CDR1 SQVTM, CDR2 ANQGSEA. V lost 5 bases, J lost 1 base, and 6 bases stayed unmatched. This chain's CDR3 is CSVFGTGTSYEQYF. CDR3 sequence (DNA): TGCAGCGTTTTCGGGACAGGGACATCCTACGAGCAGTACTTC.

The rearrangement uses TRBV7-2 and TRBJ2-7; no reliable D call. Germline CDR1 SGHTA, CDR2 FQGNSA. The CDR3 is 14 amino acids. Trimming took off 0 bases at V and 3 bases at J, with 9 bases between the two ends. This CDR3 is CASSLAPFDYEQYV. For the CDR3, the DNA is TGTGCCAGCAGCTTAGCGCCATTCGACTACGAGCAGTACGTC.

The V gene is TRBV4-1, the J gene TRBJ2-1; maybe TRBD2 (5 bases). Germline CDR1 is MGHRA and CDR2 is YSYEKL. The ends were cut back, 4 bases at V and 4 bases at J, with 11 bases in the middle. The CDR3 contains 14 residues. CDR3 loop: CASSPEDFYNEQFF. DNA for the CDR3: TGCGCCAGCAGCCCCGAGGACTTTTACAATGAGCAGTTCTTC.

This clone has just one count. The chain couples TRBV6-4 to TRBJ2-1; 9 nucleotides align to TRBD1. V gave up 4 bases and J gave up 1 base; unmatched junction bases: 5. The CDR3 length is 16 residues. Germline V gene data show CDR1 as MRHNA and CDR2 as SNTAGT. The CDR3 nucleotides are TGTGCCAGCAGTGCCTCCGGGACAGGGTCCTACAATGAGCAGTTCTTC. Its protein is CASSASGTGSYNEQFF.

The rearrangement links TRBV23-1 to TRBJ2-1; 9 bases align to TRBD1. TRBV23-1 is placed among ORFs of uncertain function. V dropped 11 bases and J dropped 8; count of bases not matched to a gene: 28. The CDR3 consists of 19 residues. The CDR3 protein is CAFFPGTGSLNHSVDEQFF. The CDR3 DNA reads TGCGCCTTTTTTCCCGGGACAGGGTCCTTAAATCACTCGGTTGATGAGCAGTTCTTC.

This clone was detected a few times. The chain is built from TRBV6-6 and TRBJ1-1, with D possibly TRBD1 on 5 matching bases. Trimming pared 5 bases from V and 6 bases from J, leaving 13 bases between. This CDR3 region has 13 residues. CDR1 MNHNY and CDR2 SVGAGI come from the germline V gene (reference sequence). The CDR3 DNA reads TGTGCCAGCAGTCACGGGGGTCTCCCTGAAGCTTTCTTT. Its protein product is CASSHGGLPEAFF.

This clone was observed a few times. The chain has TRBV4-3 and TRBJ1-5; maybe TRBD1 (6 bases). CDR1 is LGHNA, CDR2 YSLEER, per germline. The V and J ends lost 0 bases and 5 bases respectively, with 11 bases between them. The CDR3 covers 15 residues. The chain's CDR3 is CASSQDAGGYQPQHF. The CDR3 DNA is TGCGCCAGCAGCCAAGATGCGGGGGGCTATCAGCCCCAGCATTTT.

The CDR3 region has the DNA TGTGCCAGCGGGAAACTCAGTGGGGGGTTACAAGAGACCCAGTACTTC. Amino acid sequence: CASGKLSGGLQETQYF. The chain carries TRBV28 and TRBJ2-5; perhaps TRBD2 as D (6 bases). Germline V gives CDR1 MDHEN, CDR2 SYDVKM. Trimming stripped 8 bases from V and 2 bases from J, with 21 bases between. This CDR3 is built from 16 residues.

The chain carries TRBV30 and TRBJ1-2, with 7 bases identical to TRBD1. The germline gives CDR1 GTSNPN, CDR2 SVGIG (reference sequence). J gave up 8 bases and V 2 bases, and 11 bases lay outside the gene matches. There are 14 residues in the CDR3. The CDR3 is CAWSLTGLAKGYTF. As DNA, the CDR3 is TGTGCCTGGAGTTTGACAGGGCTGGCAAAGGGCTACACCTTC.

V gene TRBV28 combines with J gene TRBJ2-5, with 9 bases matching TRBD2. Germline CDR1 is MDHEN and CDR2 is SYDVKM. V dropped 4 bases and J dropped 1; count of bases not matched to a gene: 19. The CDR3 runs 20 residues. The DNA for the CDR3 is TGTGCCAGCAGTTCGCGGTTGAATAGCGGGGGTTGGGACCTCCAAGAGACCCAGTACTTC. It codes for CASSSRLNSGGWDLQETQYF.

This clone appeared a few times. The genes are TRBV6-6 and TRBJ1-1; 8 bases agree with TRBD1. Germline CDR1 and CDR2: MNHNY and SVGAGI (reference sequence). J lost 5 bases, V lost 5 bases, and 4 bases had no gene match. The CDR3 is made up of 13 amino acids. The CDR3, as DNA: TGTGCCAGCAGTAGGACAGGGCTGACTGAAGCTTTCTTT. As protein: CASSRTGLTEAFF.

The rearrangement links TRBV7-9 to TRBJ1-2; perhaps TRBD1 as D (6 bases). CDR1 is SEHNR, CDR2 FQNEAQ, per germline (reference sequence). This CDR3 has 14 amino acids. Trimming took off 3 bases at V and 3 bases at J, with 11 bases between the two ends. The CDR3 coding sequence is TGTGCCAGCAGCTTGGGGGGGCAGGACTATGGCTACACCTTC. Amino acid sequence: CASSLGGQDYGYTF.

The V call is TRBV5-6, the J call TRBJ2-5; D perhaps matches TRBD2 (6 bases). Germline CDR1 SGHDT, CDR2 YYEEEE. The V end was cut by 4 bases, the J end by 11 bases, with 24 bases between. CDR3 length: 15 amino acids. CDR3 amino acids: CASSRPGGGPGEQYF. The DNA for the CDR3 is TGTGCCAGCAGCCGGCCGGGTGGGGGACCGGGGGAGCAGTACTTC.

This clone was recorded only once. V usage is TRBV5-6 and J usage is TRBJ2-5, with unresolved D. With 4 bases removed from V and 0 bases from J, the gap between germline ends came to 7 bases. This CDR3 is built from 13 residues. The germline V gene encodes CDR1 SGHDT and CDR2 YYEEEE. The CDR3 spells CASSPQYQETQYF. CDR3 nucleotides: TGTGCCAGCAGCCCCCAGTACCAAGAGACCCAGTACTTC. The variable domain in full, with the rest retrieved from reference TRBV5-6 and TRBJ2-5, is DAGVTQSPTHLIKTRGQQVTLRCSPKSGHDTVSWYQQALGQGPQFIFQYYEEEERQRGNFPDRFSGHQFPNYSSELNVNALLLGDSALYLCASSPQYQETQYFGPGTRLLVL.

The J gene is TRBJ1-2, the V gene TRBV7-2, with a weak D call TRBD1 (5 bases). Trimming left V 2 bases short and J 3 bases short, with 19 bases between. This CDR3 is built from 17 residues. The germline V gene encodes CDR1 SGHTA and CDR2 FQGNSA. The CDR3 loop reads CASSLLSRSDRDYGYTF. CDR3 DNA sequence: TGTGCCAGCAGCTTACTTTCTCGCAGCGACAGAGACTATGGCTACACCTTC.

The V and J genes are TRBV28 and TRBJ2-1; TRBD1 matches 7 bases. Germline V gives CDR1 MDHEN, CDR2 SYDVKM. This CDR3 has 15 amino acids. The ends lost 6 bases at V and 7 bases at J; junction bases unmatched: 12. The CDR3 region is CASRTPMGQLNEQFF. CDR3 nucleotide sequence: TGTGCCAGCAGGACACCTATGGGACAGCTAAATGAGCAGTTCTTC.

The J gene is TRBJ1-3, the V gene TRBV25-1; tentative D call: TRBD1 (6 bases). Germline CDR1 is MGHDK and CDR2 is SYGVNS. The ends were cut back, 4 bases at V and 1 base at J, with 8 bases in the middle. The CDR3 is made up of 14 amino acids. CDR3 DNA sequence: TGTGCCAGCAGTGGTGGGACATCTGGAAACACCATATATTTT. Amino acids: CASSGGTSGNTIYF.

The rearrangement joins TRBV14 to TRBJ2-5; D gene unclear. The CDR3 runs 14 residues. Germline V CDR1 and CDR2: SGHDN, FVKESK. The V and J ends lost 0 bases and 1 base respectively, with 6 bases between them. The CDR3 is CASSQDSVQETQYF. In nucleotides, the CDR3 is TGTGCCAGCAGCCAAGACTCAGTCCAAGAGACCCAGTACTTC.

The chain recombines TRBV19 with TRBJ2-5; no clear D gene. Germline lookup yields CDR1 LNHDA and CDR2 SQIVND (reference sequence). V dropped 3 bases and J dropped 2 bases, with 7 bases sitting between them. The CDR3 has 13 amino acids. The CDR3, as DNA: TGTGCCAGTAGTATTGGCAGACAAGAGACCCAGTACTTC. Translated: CASSIGRQETQYF.

This chain joins TRBV10-1 and TRBJ1-5; a weak D match, TRBD1 (6 bases). The CDR3 is 13 amino acids. Germline V gene data show CDR1 as WNHNN and CDR2 as SYGVQD (reference sequence). Trimming cost V 8 bases and J 1 base, with 9 bases left between them. The CDR3 DNA follows: TGCGCCAGCCCTGGGGGCAGCAATCAGCCCCAGCATTTT. Its translation: CASPGGSNQPQHF.

The chain carries TRBV7-9 and TRBJ2-1; 14 nucleotides align to TRBD2. Germline V gives CDR1 SEHNR, CDR2 FQNEAQ (reference sequence). The CDR3 has 16 residues. The ends lost 3 bases at V and 8 bases at J; junction bases unmatched: 6. This chain's CDR3 is CASSLLGLAGVHEQFF. The CDR3 DNA reads as TGTGCCAGCAGCTTGTTGGGACTAGCGGGAGTTCATGAGCAGTTCTTC.

This sequence joins TRBV5-6 and TRBJ1-4; D is undetermined. This CDR3 has 13 amino acids. Germline assignment: CDR1 SGHDT and CDR2 YYEEEE. Trimming shortened V by 4 bases and J by 8 bases, and 12 bases separated the two germline ends. This CDR3 is CASSAAPSEKLFF. The DNA for the CDR3 is TGTGCCAGCAGCGCTGCCCCGAGCGAAAAACTGTTTTTT.

This clone was counted between two and nine times. The gene calls are TRBV7-3 and TRBJ2-7, with D possibly matching TRBD1 (5 bases). The CDR3 covers 12 residues. V gave up 5 bases and J gave up 6 bases, with 11 bases separating them. The germline V gene encodes CDR1 SGHTA and CDR2 FQGTGA. CDR3 sequence (DNA): TGTGCCAGCAGCACAGGTCGTCTCGAGCAGTACTTC. Amino acid sequence: CASSTGRLEQYF.

This clone was observed a handful of times. V is TRBV30 and J is TRBJ2-1, with 9 nucleotides matching TRBD2. Per germline, CDR1 GTSNPN and CDR2 SVGIG (reference sequence). V dropped 0 bases and J dropped 4; count of bases not matched to a gene: 4. CDR3 length: 15 residues. The DNA of the CDR3 is TGTGCCTGGAGTGTAGGTAGCGGGAGATACAATGAGCAGTTCTTC. It translates to CAWSVGSGRYNEQFF.